This TCR beta chain is from a study of blood T cells in healthy people across ages. Losses at the gene ends were 6 bases for V and 5 bases for J; bases not matched to a gene: 9. The CDR3 length is 14 residues. A sample-barcoded 5' primer and a J-beta primer mix were used in a second PCR of roughly 6 to 11 cycles. Tagging of each cDNA molecule was performed by a template-switch adaptor with 12 random nucleotides. MiXCR was run by TCRdb on the 5' RACE reads, yielding one entry per CDR3 protein. The repertoire holds hundreds of thousands of distinct CDR3 sequences, roughly 64% seen once, with roughly 22% in the top ten.

This sequence was found in a man aged 25-45 years in good health. The sequencing sample was made of blood. This chain connects TRBV12-3 or TRBV12-4 to TRBJ2-5, with 7 bases fitting TRBD2. This CDR3 is CASRRAGDVETQYF. CDR3 nucleotides: TGTGCCAGCAGGCGGGCGGGGGACGTCGAGACCCAGTACTTC.